Shown below are 24 T cell receptor beta chains from a single sample sequenced in a study of vaccination and CD4 T cells after COVID-19. This sample's treatment: roughly 11-day PBMC culture with coronavirus spike peptide pools or control peptides (ViraFEST assay). These TCRs' antigens remain unknown. At the Johns Hopkins FTIC core, DNA taken from cultured CD4+ T cells was sequenced by way of the Oncomine TCR Beta short-read assay. TCRdb re-called the PCR reads through MiXCR, storing one row per CDR3 protein. This repertoire shows approximately 10,000 distinct CDR3 sequences, roughly 58% found once; its top ten account for roughly 10%. Sequenced material: CD4+ T cells from blood, cultured in vitro. Source of these receptors: a human donor who had recovered from COVID-19.

V and J are TRBV20-1 and TRBJ1-3; D not resolved. Trimming cost V 7 bases and J 0 bases, with 16 bases left between them. The germline gives CDR1 DFQATT, CDR2 SNEGSKA (reference sequence). This CDR3 has 15 amino acids. CDR3 residues: CSVLIPRFSGNTIYF. CDR3 in DNA: TGCAGTGTACTAATCCCACGGTTCTCTGGAAACACCATATATTTT.

This clonotype turned up a few times. The junction departs from the called germline gene at one end, perhaps through a read error. The chain employs TRBV28 and TRBJ1-1; D not certain. CDR1 is MDHEN, CDR2 SYDVKM, per germline. The CDR3 contains 11 residues. CDR3 sequence: CASRLPSGLLF. The CDR3 nucleotides read TGTGCCAGCAGATTACCCTCCGGGTTGCTCTTT.

The J gene is TRBJ2-3, the V gene TRBV15, with D possibly TRBD2 on 6 matching bases. This CDR3 contains 13 residues. V was shortened by 0 bases and J by 8 bases, with 9 bases between the two germline ends. Germline V gene sequence: CDR1 LNHNV, CDR2 YYDKDF (reference sequence). CDR3 coding DNA: TGTGCCACCAGCAGAGAAGCGGAGGGTACGCAGTATTTT. Translation: CATSREAEGTQYF.

This rearrangement joins TRBV19 to TRBJ2-7, with TRBD2 matching 7 bases. V gave up 6 bases and J gave up 2 bases; unmatched junction bases: 10. The germline CDR1 and CDR2 sequences are LNHDA and SQIVND (reference sequence). This CDR3 has 15 residues. DNA of the CDR3: TGTGCCAGTAGGCTGGGGAGGGGTTTGACCTACGAGCAGTACTTC. Its translation is CASRLGRGLTYEQYF.

The chain is built from TRBV6-1 and TRBJ2-5; 8 bases align to TRBD2. The CDR3 contains 15 residues. The J segment lost 5 bases and the V segment lost 7 bases, leaving 12 bases of the junction unmatched. Germline CDR1 MNHNS, CDR2 SASEGT. The CDR3 DNA reads as TGTGCCAGCAAGATAGCGGGACGGGCCCTTGAGACCCAGTACTTC. Encoded protein: CASKIAGRALETQYF.

The CDR3 sequence: CASSRDIRGNQPQHF. The CDR3, as DNA: TGTGCCAGCAGTCGGGACATCCGCGGCAATCAGCCCCAGCATTTT. The chain carries TRBV27 and TRBJ1-5; possibly TRBD1 for D (6 bases). The CDR3 covers 15 residues. From germline, CDR1 is MNHEY and CDR2 SMNVEV (reference sequence). V shed 5 bases and J shed 2 bases, with 13 bases lying between them.

This clonotype qualifies as large. The chain carries TRBV20-1 and TRBJ2-7, with TRBD2 identical over 8 bases. This CDR3 has 14 residues. Trimming took 7 bases from V and 0 from J; bases not matched to a gene: 8. Germline V gene lookup returns CDR1 DFQATT and CDR2 SNEGSKA (reference sequence). In DNA form, the CDR3 reads TGCAGTGTACCCCGCGGGGGGAGCTCCTACGAGCAGTACTTC. Amino acid sequence: CSVPRGGSSYEQYF.

The chain carries TRBV7-3 and TRBJ2-2; TRBD1 or TRBD2 may be the D gene (7 bases each). The V and J ends lost 1 base and 5 bases respectively, with 11 bases between them. Germline V gene lookup returns CDR1 SGHTA and CDR2 FQGTGA. The CDR3 has 15 amino acids. CDR3 nucleotide sequence: TGTGCCAGCAGCTTAAGACAGGGAGGGACCGGGGAGCTGTTTTTT. Its translation is CASSLRQGGTGELFF.

The CDR3 sequence: CASSQKGLVGEQFF. The CDR3 coding sequence is TGTGCCAGCAGCCAAAAGGGACTAGTAGGGGAGCAGTTCTTC. This chain links TRBV6-1 with TRBJ2-1; 8 bases line up with TRBD2. This CDR3 is built from 14 residues. The ends lost 6 bases at V and 10 bases at J; junction bases unmatched: 11. CDR1 is MNHNS and CDR2 is SASEGT in the germline V gene.

This clonotype has only one observation. This sequence joins TRBV6-2 or TRBV6-3 and TRBJ2-2; TRBD2 agrees at 7 bases. CDR3 length: 18 residues. V was pared by 6 bases and J by 5 bases, with 18 bases of the junction left unmatched. Germline CDR1 reads MNHEY; CDR2 reads SVGEGT. The CDR3 spells CASRPTSPHGRVTGELFF. The CDR3 DNA reads as TGTGCCAGCAGGCCGACTAGCCCTCATGGTAGGGTAACCGGGGAGCTGTTTTTT.

The chain combines TRBV6-2 or TRBV6-3 with TRBJ2-7, with D tentatively TRBD1 or TRBD2 (5 bases each). This CDR3 contains 16 residues. In germline, CDR1 is MNHEY, CDR2 SVGEGT. V was shortened by 0 bases and J by 4 bases, with 16 bases between the two germline ends. The CDR3 spells CASSYSGGRTNYEQYF. For the CDR3, the DNA is TGTGCCAGCAGTTACTCCGGAGGCAGGACAAATTACGAGCAGTACTTC.

This clonotype was seen just once. The chain couples TRBV4-1 to TRBJ2-4, with 9 bases identical to TRBD1. Germline V gives CDR1 MGHRA, CDR2 YSYEKL. The CDR3 is 16 amino acids. J lost 6 bases, V lost 0 bases, and 6 bases had no gene match. CDR3 DNA: TGCGCCAGCAGCCAAGACAGAGGACAGGGGAGAAACATTCAGTACTTC. It specifies CASSQDRGQGRNIQYF.

This chain uses TRBV7-8 with TRBJ2-1; D may be TRBD1 or TRBD2 (6 bases each). The CDR3 length is 14 residues. Trimming removed 5 bases from V and 8 bases from J, with 16 bases in between. Germline CDR1 SGHVS, CDR2 FQNEAQ. The CDR3 nucleotides read TGTGCCAGCAGCGACATAACAGGGAGGCATGAGCAGTTCTTC. This codes for CASSDITGRHEQFF.

The chain carries TRBV6-2 or TRBV6-3 and TRBJ1-1; TRBD1 is a possible D gene (5 bases). Germline V gives CDR1 MNHEY, CDR2 SVGEGT. V shed 2 bases and J shed 4 bases, with 8 bases lying between them. The CDR3 runs 13 residues. CDR3 bases: TGTGCCAGCAGTTACAGGGGCGCCACTGAAGCTTTCTTT. It encodes CASSYRGATEAFF.

A few counts support this clonotype. The chain carries TRBV7-9 and TRBJ2-1, with D hard to call. The CDR3 covers 14 residues. The V gene lost 1 base and the J gene lost 2 bases, with 6 bases spanning the gap. From germline, CDR1 is SEHNR and CDR2 FQNEAQ (reference sequence). In DNA form, the CDR3 reads TGTGCCAGCAGCTTAGATACAACCTACAATGAGCAGTTCTTC. Amino acids: CASSLDTTYNEQFF.

This rearrangement joins TRBV28 to TRBJ1-2; 9 positions match TRBD1. The CDR3 contains 17 residues. Germline V gives CDR1 MDHEN, CDR2 SYDVKM. Unmatched junction bases numbered 20, after V lost 7 bases and J lost 8 bases. The DNA for the CDR3 is TGTGCCAGCATTGGGGGGCACACAGGGGGCAATCACGAGGGCTACACCTTC. It is translated as CASIGGHTGGNHEGYTF.

V usage is TRBV2 and J usage is TRBJ2-5; tentatively, D is TRBD1 or TRBD2 (5 bases each). The germline V and J ends were trimmed by 10 bases and 0 bases, with 9 bases remaining between them. The CDR3 runs 12 residues. From germline, CDR1 is SNHLY and CDR2 FYNNEI. In DNA form, the CDR3 reads TGTGCCAAGCGGACATACCAAGAGACCCAGTACTTC. Encoded protein: CAKRTYQETQYF.

This clonotype was counted a few times. This chain links TRBV10-1 with TRBJ1-2, with D perhaps matching TRBD1 (5 bases). The V and J ends lost 4 bases and 2 bases respectively, with 5 bases between them. The CDR3 totals 12 residues. Looked up from germline, CDR1 is WNHNN and CDR2 is SYGVQD (reference sequence). CDR3 nucleotide sequence: TGCGCCAGCAGTGGGACAAACTATGGCTACACCTTC. Its translation is CASSGTNYGYTF.

V gene TRBV24-1 combines with J gene TRBJ2-5; D is perhaps TRBD1 (5 bases). The CDR3 runs 15 residues. Germline lookup yields CDR1 KGHDR and CDR2 SFDVKD. V shed 9 bases and J shed 1 base, with 17 bases lying between them. CDR3 coding DNA: TGTGCCACCGCCGTGGCAGGGCGATTCCAAGAGACCCAGTACTTC. Residues: CATAVAGRFQETQYF.

The chain joins TRBV28 to TRBJ1-5; no firm D call. Germline CDR1 reads MDHEN; CDR2 reads SYDVKM. The CDR3 is 11 amino acids. V was trimmed by 2 bases and J by 10 bases, leaving 6 bases between them. The CDR3 is CASSLRQPQHF. CDR3 DNA: TGTGCCAGCAGTTTACGACAACCCCAGCATTTT.

This clonotype was counted only a few times. V is TRBV27 and J is TRBJ1-5; 8 bases align to TRBD1. Germline loops: CDR1 MNHEY, CDR2 SMNVEV (reference sequence). The J segment lost 1 base and the V segment lost 8 bases, leaving 1 base of the junction unmatched. The CDR3 runs 13 residues. The CDR3 DNA follows: TGTGCCAGCGGACAGGGCAGCAATCAGCCCCAGCATTTT. This codes for CASGQGSNQPQHF.

The chain uses TRBV28 and TRBJ1-2; D might be TRBD1 (5 bases). Per the germline V gene, CDR1 is MDHEN and CDR2 is SYDVKM. Between the trimmed V and J ends, which lost 7 bases and 3 bases, there was a span of 18 bases. CDR3 length: 15 amino acids. The CDR3 here is CASISGSRGDYGYTF. Written as DNA, the CDR3 is TGTGCCAGCATATCCGGATCCCGAGGGGACTATGGCTACACCTTC.

This clonotype was found once. This chain joins TRBV7-2 and TRBJ2-1, with no clear D. Germline V gene sequence: CDR1 SGHTA, CDR2 FQGNSA. V lost 0 bases and J 8 bases, leaving 11 bases between the germline ends. This CDR3 is 14 amino acids long. CDR3 in amino acids: CASSLAGGIDEQFF. The CDR3 DNA reads as TGTGCCAGCAGCTTAGCGGGCGGAATCGATGAGCAGTTCTTC.

The rearrangement uses TRBV5-1 and TRBJ1-1; D uncertain. The V and J ends lost 3 bases and 1 base respectively, with 7 bases between them. This CDR3 is built from 13 residues. Germline CDR1 reads SGHRS; CDR2 reads YFSETQ. The CDR3 DNA reads TGCGCCAGCAGCTCGGACGGGAACACTGAAGCTTTCTTT. It is translated as CASSSDGNTEAFF.